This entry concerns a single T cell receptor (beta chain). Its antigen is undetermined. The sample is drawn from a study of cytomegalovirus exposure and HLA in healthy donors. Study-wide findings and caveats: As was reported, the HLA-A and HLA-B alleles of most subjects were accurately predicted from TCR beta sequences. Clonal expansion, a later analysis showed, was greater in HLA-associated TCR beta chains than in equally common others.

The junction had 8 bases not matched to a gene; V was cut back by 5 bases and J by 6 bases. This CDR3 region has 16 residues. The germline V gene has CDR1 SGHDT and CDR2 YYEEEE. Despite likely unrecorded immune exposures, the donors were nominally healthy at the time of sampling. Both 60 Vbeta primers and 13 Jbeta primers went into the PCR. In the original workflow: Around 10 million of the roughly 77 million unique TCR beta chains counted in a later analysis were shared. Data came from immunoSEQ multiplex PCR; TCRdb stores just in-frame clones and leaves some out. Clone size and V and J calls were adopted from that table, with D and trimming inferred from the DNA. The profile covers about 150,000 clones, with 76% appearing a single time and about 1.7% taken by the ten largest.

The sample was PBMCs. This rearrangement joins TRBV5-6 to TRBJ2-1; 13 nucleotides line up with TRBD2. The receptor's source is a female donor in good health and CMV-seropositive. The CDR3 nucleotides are TGTGCCAGCAGACGGGGACTAGCGGGGAGAATCAATGAGCAGTTCTTC. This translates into CASRRGLAGRINEQFF.